The rows below give T cell receptor beta chains drawn from one sample of a study of persistence of HIV-infected CD4 T cells. Here immunoSEQ multiplex PCR was the method, and the copy in TCRdb shows in-frame clones only, minus some. The sample consists of approximately 45,000 clones, 88% of them appearing once. These receptors have no identified antigens. The sample here was CD4+ T cells sorted from PBMCs after approximately 19-hour stimulation, taken from a patient who received antiretroviral therapy. These receptors all come from an adult woman with HIV who was CMV-seropositive. Both conserved end residues are part of each CDR3.

TRBJ2-6	TRBV10-2	16	CASGGGFSSGANVLTF
TRBJ2-2	TRBV3-1/TRBV3-2	16	CASSQGVAGVTGELFF
TRBJ1-2	TRBV5-1	14	CASRLLEGRYGYTF
TRBJ2-3	TRBV30	15	CAWSVIAGVTDTQYF
TRBJ1-1	TRBV5-1	13	CASSANTNTEAFF
TRBJ1-4	TRBV2	13	CARNGGPNEKLFF
TRBJ1-1	TRBV4-1	14	CASSQESGYTEAFF
TRBJ1-3	TRBV29-1	16	CSVVPNPGGSGNTIYF
TRBJ1-1	TRBV7-3	14	CASSSSDRATEAFF
TRBJ1-1	TRBV2	14	CASSAYRVGAEAFF
TRBJ2-5	TRBV27	15	CASSLGGTIQETQYF
TRBJ1-1	TRBV5-5	12	CASSLAALTPFF
TRBJ1-1	TRBV9	17	CASSPRDRGRRVAEAFF
TRBJ1-2	TRBV27	14	CASSFSQGTYGYTF
TRBJ1-3	TRBV14	14	CASSALDLGNTIYF
TRBJ1-2	TRBV20-1	14	CSASPPLSGHGYTF
TRBJ2-1	TRBV12-3/TRBV12-4	13	CASSTQGYNEQFF
TRBJ1-2	TRBV27	14	CASSPRDRTYGYTF
TRBJ2-1	TRBV5-5	14	CASSLGDDYNEQFF
TRBJ2-1	TRBV5-8	15	CASTQGLTEYNEQFF
TRBJ2-3	TRBV5-1	14	CASRGDRNTDTQYF
TRBJ2-7	TRBV15	14	CATSRDNRLVEQYF
TRBJ1-5	TRBV27	15	CASSLVHDRNQPQHF
TRBJ1-5	TRBV5-6	16	CASRKRGYGSNQPQHF
TRBJ1-2	TRBV6-5	15	CASSSYFDRLYGYTF
TRBJ1-2	TRBV5-4	13	CASSLTTSHGYTF
TRBJ2-3	TRBV6-5	16	CASSFGLAGGTDTQYF
TRBJ2-2	TRBV5-1	15	CASSLGQEYTGELFF
TRBJ1-2	TRBV2	12	CASSVMGDGYTF